Listed below are T cell receptor beta chains from one sample, sequenced in a study of regulatory T cells in long-lasting Graves disease. Each CDR3 protein is one row after TCRdb ran MiXCR on the multiplex PCR reads. This sample has about 660,000 distinct CDR3 sequences, with about 32% found just once. The specimen comprised peripheral blood mononuclear cells (PBMCs), sampled when the disease was refractory, from a patient treated with antithyroid drugs. The receptors were sampled from a female donor with Graves disease. CDR3s include the opening cysteine and the closing phenylalanine or tryptophan. D genes are given only for firm matches. The size of a clone is reported for some rows only, either as once, few or many, or as a class for expanded clones.

-	-	TRBJ1-6	TRBV3-1	TGTGCCAGCAGCCAAGGCGAAGGGTTATCACCCCTCCACTTT	CASSQGEGLSPLHF
TRBD1	-	TRBJ1-2	TRBV6-5	TGTGCCAGCAGTTACGACAGGGTCTATGGCTACACCTTC	CASSYDRVYGYTF
TRBD1	few	TRBJ1-5	TRBV19	TGTGCCAGTAGAGGACAGGGTGGTAGGAGCAATCAGCCCCAGCATTTT	CASRGQGGRSNQPQHF
-	-	TRBJ1-1	TRBV10-3	TGTGCCATCAGTGAGTCGGGCCGGAGGAACACTGAAGCTTTCTTT	CAISESGRRNTEAFF
-	-	TRBJ2-2	TRBV19	TGTGCCAGTAGTATATTACCGGGGGCGCCGAACACCGGGGAGCTGTTTTTT	CASSILPGAPNTGELFF
TRBD1	many	TRBJ1-4	TRBV2	TGTGCCAGCATGGAGAGGGGGCGGCAGAATGAAAAACTGTTTTTT	CASMERGRQNEKLFF
TRBD1	many	TRBJ1-5	TRBV2	TGTGCCAGCATGGACAGGGAAGAGCAGCCCCAGCATTTT	CASMDREEQPQHF
-	-	TRBJ1-2	TRBV18	TGTGCCAGCTCACCAGCCGGGATCATGGGCTACACCTTC	CASSPAGIMGYTF
-	few	TRBJ1-6	TRBV20-1	TGCAGTGCTAGAGACCCTAGGGTAGGGCACTCACCCCTCCACTTT	CSARDPRVGHSPLHF
-	-	TRBJ1-1	TRBV19	TGTGCCAGTAGTTCCCTCATCGGTGAAGCTTTCTTT	CASSSLIGEAFF
-	few	TRBJ1-2	TRBV30	TGTGCCTGGAATGAACTCCAGGGATATGGCTACACCTTC	CAWNELQGYGYTF
TRBD1	-	TRBJ1-4	TRBV25-1	TGTGCCAGCAGTGCTCATTCCGGGACAGGCAATGAAAAACTGTTTTTT	CASSAHSGTGNEKLFF
-	few	TRBJ2-2	TRBV9	TGTGCCAGCAGCGTAGGTCGTGGGGGGACGAACACCGGGGAGCTGTTTTTT	CASSVGRGGTNTGELFF
-	many	TRBJ2-4	TRBV28	TGTGCCAGCAGCCCCCTAGGGCCGATAGCCAAAAACATTCAGTACTTC	CASSPLGPIAKNIQYF
TRBD1	few	TRBJ1-2	TRBV18	TGTGCCAGCTCACCCACGGGGACAGGGCAACGATATGGCTACACCTTC	CASSPTGTGQRYGYTF
-	-	TRBJ2-2	TRBV5-1	TGCGCCAGCAGCTTGGAAATGAGCAGCCGGGACACCGGGGAGCTGTTTTTT	CASSLEMSSRDTGELFF
TRBD1	-	TRBJ1-2	TRBV7-9	TGTGCCAGCAGCTTAGGCTGGGACAGGGCATTCTATGGCTACACCTTC	CASSLGWDRAFYGYTF
TRBD1	once	TRBJ1-1	TRBV28	TGTGCCAGTGTGGACAGGGTGGCCACTGAAGCTTTCTTT	CASVDRVATEAFF
-	many	TRBJ1-5	TRBV29-1	TGCAGCGTGGTCCCAACCGGAGGGGGCAATCAGCCCCAGCATTTT	CSVVPTGGGNQPQHF
-	-	TRBJ1-2	TRBV7-9	TGTGCCAGCAGCCTGGACAGCTATCTCTATGGCTACACCTTC	CASSLDSYLYGYTF
-	many	TRBJ1-1	TRBV12-3/TRBV12-4	TGTGCCAGCAGTTTGAAGGCGGGGAAAGCTTTCTTT	CASSLKAGKAFF
TRBD1	-	TRBJ1-5	TRBV28	TGTGCCAGCAGTCCCGGGGGGGGGACAGTTGAGCCCCAGCATTTT	CASSPGGGTVEPQHF
TRBD2	-	TRBJ2-3	TRBV12-3/TRBV12-4	TGTGCCAGCAGTCTTGCCCCGGGACTAGCGCCAGATACGCAGTATTTT	CASSLAPGLAPDTQYF
-	-	TRBJ2-4	TRBV6-2/TRBV6-3	TGTGCCAGCAGCTTGGGCCCGTTTGACTTC	CASSLGPFDF
-	many	TRBJ1-5	TRBV6-1	TGTGCCAGCAGTGATGGCAGCCGGAGTGGAACCCAGCATTTT	CASSDGSRSGTQHF
TRBD2	many	TRBJ2-7	TRBV24-1	TGTGCCACCCTTAACGCCGGGACTAGGGACGACGAGCAGTACTTC	CATLNAGTRDDEQYF
-	-	TRBJ1-3	TRBV19	TGTGCCAGTAGTATAGGGGGACGGCTCTCTGGAAACACCATATATTTT	CASSIGGRLSGNTIYF
TRBD1	-	TRBJ1-5	TRBV12-3/TRBV12-4	TGTGCCAGCAGTTTACGGACAGGGATGTATCAGCCCCAGCATTTT	CASSLRTGMYQPQHF
TRBD1	few	TRBJ1-1	TRBV12-3/TRBV12-4	TGTGCCAGCAGCACCGGGACAGCCGAAGCTTTCTTT	CASSTGTAEAFF
TRBD1	-	TRBJ1-1	TRBV29-1	TGCAGCGTTGGGACAGGGGTGAACACTGAAGCTTTCTTT	CSVGTGVNTEAFF
-	-	TRBJ1-1	TRBV28	TGTGCCAGCAGTTTAGGGCCAATCGATAGGGGGTGGAACACTGAAGCTTTCTTT	CASSLGPIDRGWNTEAFF
-	-	TRBJ2-6	TRBV29-1	TGCAGCGTTCACGGGACTTCTGGGGCCAACGTCCTGACTTTC	CSVHGTSGANVLTF
TRBD1	few	TRBJ2-5	TRBV11-3	TGTGCCAGCAGCTTAGGTCTGGACAGGGGGCGAGAGACCCAGTACTTC	CASSLGLDRGRETQYF
-	-	TRBJ1-1	TRBV2	TGTGCCAGCAGGCCGCTGGCGGGGGCAATGAACACTGAAGCTTTCTTT	CASRPLAGAMNTEAFF
-	few	TRBJ1-2	TRBV6-5	TGTGCCAGCAGTTCACCCCGCGGCTACACCTTC	CASSSPRGYTF
TRBD1	few	TRBJ1-1	TRBV5-1	TGCGCCAGCAGTATTCAGGGGGCGCGGACTGAAGCTTTCTTT	CASSIQGARTEAFF
TRBD2	-	TRBJ2-5	TRBV11-2	TGTGCCAGCAGCGTGGGACTAGCGGGCAACTTTATGGGGGAGACCCAGTACTTC	CASSVGLAGNFMGETQYF
-	-	TRBJ1-2	TRBV3-1	TGTGCCAGCAGCTGGACAAGAAGTAATGGCTACACCTTC	CASSWTRSNGYTF
-	-	TRBJ1-1	TRBV18	TGTGCCAGCTCACCAGCGGGGGTGGAAGCTTTCTTT	CASSPAGVEAFF
-	-	TRBJ2-1	TRBV20-1	TGCAGTGCGCATATAGGAGGTAATGAGCAGTTCTTC	CSAHIGGNEQFF
-	-	TRBJ2-7	TRBV5-1	TGCGCCAGCAGCTTGGTGGACCCTGCAGGTCCCCAGGGCCTCTTC	CASSLVDPAGPQGLF
-	-	TRBJ1-2	TRBV12-3/TRBV12-4	TGTGCCAGCAGAGCCGGGCGGAGGACGGGTGGCTACACCTTC	CASRAGRRTGGYTF
-	few	TRBJ1-6	TRBV20-1	TGCAGTGCTTGGGTAACCTATAATTCACCCCTCCACTTT	CSAWVTYNSPLHF
-	many	TRBJ1-2	TRBV12-3/TRBV12-4	TGTGCCAGCCAACGGGGAGGAGGCTACACCTTC	CASQRGGGYTF
TRBD1	many	TRBJ1-5	TRBV28	TGTGCCAGCTGGGGGACAGGGGGCAATCAGCCCCAGCATTTT	CASWGTGGNQPQHF
TRBD2	-	TRBJ2-5	TRBV6-1	TGTGCCAGCAGTCCAACTAGCGGGAGTCCTGGGGAGACCCAGTACTTC	CASSPTSGSPGETQYF